This T cell receptor (beta chain) was captured in a study of cytotoxic CD8 clonotypes in ibrutinib-treated CLL. Study overall: Response samples were drawn at a median of about 13 months of treatment, range 6 to 36.

Investigators sought sequencing depths of between 1 in 200,000 and 1 in 1 million T cells. The repertoire was sequenced with immunoSEQ multiplex PCR; TCRdb's copy has only in-frame clones and lacks some. The sample records 130,000 to 150,000 clones, roughly 90% being singletons. Trimming left V 0 bases short and J 3 bases short, with 8 bases between. The CDR3 length is 14 residues. The V gene's germline CDR1 is MNHEY and CDR2 SVGAGI. The rearrangement links TRBV6-5 to TRBJ1-2, with D tentatively TRBD1 (5 bases). Sequencing used PBMCs, obtained after 12 months of ibrutinib treatment. This sequence was found in a human donor with chronic lymphocytic leukemia. CDR3 loop: CASSYSSGDYGYTF. The CDR3, as DNA: TGTGCCAGCAGTTACTCGTCGGGGGACTATGGCTACACCTTC.